This is a list of T cell receptor beta chains from one sample in a study of patients and donors after allogeneic stem cell transplantation. MiXCR, run by TCRdb on the RT-PCR reads, gives a single entry per CDR3 protein. Here the sample spans around 150,000 distinct CDR3 sequences, approximately 31% being singletons. The sequenced sample was blood, either unsorted or a sorted T cell fraction (not recorded which). Source of these receptors: a human donor who was either an allogeneic HSCT recipient or a stem cell or donor lymphocyte infusion donor (not recorded which). It is not recorded whose cells these are; they may come from a transplant donor. The CDR3 runs from the conserved cysteine through the conserved F or W. Each record gives: V gene, clone size, D gene, J gene, CDR3 protein, CDR3 DNA. A D gene is named only where the DNA matches it firmly. The size entry is marked missing in some rows and otherwise reads once, few, many or a size class.

V: TRBV4-2; size: many; D: -; J: TRBJ1-5; CDR3: CASSPGQTNQPQHF; DNA: TGTGCCAGCAGCCCAGGACAGACTAATCAGCCCCAGCATTTT
V: TRBV10-3; size: -; D: -; J: TRBJ2-5; CDR3: CAISDLTRQETQYF; DNA: TGTGCCATCAGTGACCTCACTAGGCAAGAGACCCAGTACTTC
V: TRBV6-5; size: few; D: -; J: TRBJ2-4; CDR3: CASSSTFHGLAKNIQYF; DNA: TGTGCCAGCAGCTCGACTTTCCACGGCCTAGCCAAAAACATTCAGTACTTC
V: TRBV12-3/TRBV12-4; size: -; D: -; J: TRBJ2-2; CDR3: CASSLNSGTGELFF; DNA: TGTGCCAGCAGTTTAAATTCGGGCACCGGGGAGCTGTTTTTT
V: TRBV20-1; size: -; D: TRBD2; J: TRBJ2-7; CDR3: CSAIKATSDYYEQYF; DNA: TGCAGTGCCATAAAAGCGACTAGCGACTACTACGAGCAGTACTTC
V: TRBV28; size: few; D: -; J: TRBJ2-7; CDR3: CASSLGRGMWTYEQYF; DNA: TGTGCCAGCAGTTTAGGCCGCGGCATGTGGACCTACGAGCAGTACTTC
V: TRBV29-1; size: -; D: TRBD2; J: TRBJ2-2; CDR3: CSVLAGVNTGELFF; DNA: TGCAGCGTTCTAGCGGGAGTAAACACCGGGGAGCTGTTTTTT
V: TRBV4-1; size: -; D: -; J: TRBJ1-6; CDR3: CASSQDRTPLHF; DNA: TGCGCCAGCAGCCAAGATCGTACACCCCTCCACTTT
V: TRBV11-2; size: -; D: TRBD1; J: TRBJ2-7; CDR3: CASSRDSQYEQYF; DNA: TGTGCCAGCAGCCGGGACAGCCAGTACGAGCAGTACTTC
V: TRBV6-5; size: -; D: -; J: TRBJ2-3; CDR3: CASSYAYPGVTQYF; DNA: TGTGCCAGCAGTTACGCCTACCCGGGAGTTACGCAGTATTTT
V: TRBV12-3/TRBV12-4; size: -; D: TRBD2; J: TRBJ2-5; CDR3: CAIRTSGLETQYF; DNA: TGTGCCATCCGGACTAGCGGGCTCGAGACCCAGTACTTC
V: TRBV27; size: few; D: -; J: TRBJ2-2; CDR3: CASSLEGGAGELFF; DNA: TGTGCCAGCAGTTTAGAGGGCGGGGCCGGGGAGCTGTTTTTT
V: TRBV11-3; size: -; D: -; J: TRBJ2-2; CDR3: CASSYRGGNGELFF; DNA: TGTGCCAGCAGTTACCGAGGAGGCAACGGGGAGCTGTTTTTT
V: TRBV24-1; size: once; D: TRBD1; J: TRBJ2-5; CDR3: CATSEPGTGKQETQYF; DNA: TGTGCCACCAGTGAACCCGGGACAGGCAAACAAGAGACCCAGTACTTC
V: TRBV10-3; size: few; D: TRBD1; J: TRBJ1-4; CDR3: CAISDRENEKLFF; DNA: TGTGCCATCAGCGACAGGGAAAACGAAAAACTGTTTTTT
V: TRBV15; size: -; D: -; J: TRBJ2-3; CDR3: CATTSQRTSTDTQYF; DNA: TGTGCCACCACAAGCCAGCGGACTAGCACAGATACGCAGTATTTT
V: TRBV2; size: -; D: -; J: TRBJ1-2; CDR3: CASGKDYYGYTF; DNA: TGTGCCAGCGGGAAGGATTACTATGGCTACACCTTC
V: TRBV5-1; size: -; D: -; J: TRBJ2-5; CDR3: CASSLLLSGAAETQYF; DNA: TGCGCCAGCAGCTTGTTGCTTAGCGGAGCGGCGGAGACCCAGTACTTC
V: TRBV27; size: -; D: -; J: TRBJ1-1; CDR3: CASRMHGSNTEAFF; DNA: TGTGCCAGCAGGATGCATGGGTCCAACACTGAAGCTTTCTTT
V: TRBV7-9; size: -; D: -; J: TRBJ2-7; CDR3: CAPNRSDEQYF; DNA: TGTGCCCCCAACCGCAGCGACGAGCAGTACTTC
V: TRBV6-5; size: -; D: -; J: TRBJ2-2; CDR3: CASSYLSGTGELFF; DNA: TGTGCCAGCAGTTACCTTAGCGGAACCGGGGAGCTGTTTTTT
V: TRBV29-1; size: -; D: -; J: TRBJ2-1; CDR3: CSVVGSEQFF; DNA: TGCAGCGTTGTCGGAAGTGAGCAGTTCTTC
V: TRBV7-9; size: -; D: -; J: TRBJ2-7; CDR3: CASRKDGESYEQYF; DNA: TGTGCCAGCAGAAAAGACGGGGAGTCCTACGAGCAGTACTTC
V: TRBV9; size: -; D: -; J: TRBJ2-2; CDR3: CASSVNYHTGELFF; DNA: TGTGCCAGCAGCGTAAACTACCACACCGGGGAGCTGTTTTTT
V: TRBV5-1; size: -; D: -; J: TRBJ1-1; CDR3: CASSLWFIGGTDTEAFF; DNA: TGCGCCAGCAGCTTGTGGTTTATCGGGGGTACTGACACTGAAGCTTTCTTT
V: TRBV12-3/TRBV12-4; size: many; D: -; J: TRBJ1-2; CDR3: CASSLGSGSYGYTF; DNA: TGTGCCAGCAGTTTGGGGTCCGGATCTTATGGCTACACCTTC
V: TRBV4-3; size: few; D: -; J: TRBJ2-5; CDR3: CASSQDSGGFMETQYF; DNA: TGCGCCAGCAGCCAAGATTCGGGGGGCTTTATGGAGACCCAGTACTTC
V: TRBV28; size: many; D: -; J: TRBJ1-2; CDR3: CASSFQGNYGYTF; DNA: TGTGCCAGCAGTTTCCAGGGAAACTATGGCTACACCTTC
V: TRBV12-3/TRBV12-4; size: few; D: -; J: TRBJ2-2; CDR3: CASSLVTLAGELFF; DNA: TGTGCCAGCAGTTTAGTAACCCTAGCCGGGGAGCTGTTTTTT
V: TRBV15; size: -; D: -; J: TRBJ2-1; CDR3: CATSTQGALYNEQFF; DNA: TGTGCCACCAGCACCCAGGGCGCCCTCTACAATGAGCAGTTCTTC
V: TRBV20-1; size: -; D: -; J: TRBJ1-4; CDR3: CSASTGSNEKLFF; DNA: TGCAGTGCTTCGACAGGAAGTAATGAAAAACTGTTTTTT
V: TRBV20-1; size: -; D: -; J: TRBJ2-1; CDR3: CSARRSSYNEQFF; DNA: TGCAGTGCTCGACGGAGCTCCTACAATGAGCAGTTCTTC
V: TRBV10-3; size: -; D: TRBD1; J: TRBJ1-5; CDR3: CAISGNPTGSNQPQHF; DNA: TGTGCCATCAGTGGAAACCCGACAGGGAGCAATCAGCCCCAGCATTTT
V: TRBV12-3/TRBV12-4; size: few; D: TRBD2; J: TRBJ2-1; CDR3: CASSLGLAGENNEQFF; DNA: TGTGCCAGCAGCCTCGGACTAGCGGGAGAAAACAATGAGCAGTTCTTC
V: TRBV7-9; size: -; D: -; J: TRBJ1-6; CDR3: CASSSPGSQYNSPLHF; DNA: TGTGCCAGCAGCTCACCAGGGAGTCAGTATAATTCACCCCTCCACTTT
V: TRBV18; size: -; D: -; J: TRBJ2-7; CDR3: CASSPQSGSGNEQYF; DNA: TGTGCCAGCTCACCACAGTCGGGGTCAGGGAACGAGCAGTACTTC
V: TRBV15; size: -; D: TRBD1; J: TRBJ2-7; CDR3: CATSKTGAAYEQYF; DNA: TGTGCCACCAGCAAAACAGGGGCGGCGTACGAGCAGTACTTC
V: TRBV12-3/TRBV12-4; size: -; D: -; J: TRBJ1-1; CDR3: CASSWGRGRTEAFF; DNA: TGTGCCAGCAGTTGGGGACGGGGCCGCACTGAAGCTTTCTTT
V: TRBV18; size: many; D: -; J: TRBJ1-2; CDR3: CASSPGGGRDNYGYTF; DNA: TGTGCCAGCTCACCCGGTGGGGGCCGAGATAACTATGGCTACACCTTC
V: TRBV2; size: -; D: TRBD2; J: TRBJ2-1; CDR3: CASSEIAGYNEQFF; DNA: TGTGCCAGCAGTGAAATAGCGGGATACAATGAGCAGTTCTTC
V: TRBV10-3; size: -; D: -; J: TRBJ2-1; CDR3: CAISREIGNEQFF; DNA: TGTGCCATCAGCAGGGAGATAGGCAATGAGCAGTTCTTC
V: TRBV29-1; size: -; D: TRBD2; J: TRBJ2-2; CDR3: CSVEGTSGRPTGELFF; DNA: TGCAGCGTTGAAGGGACTAGCGGGAGGCCCACCGGGGAGCTGTTTTTT
V: TRBV6-6; size: -; D: -; J: TRBJ2-1; CDR3: CASSNLKGSYNEQFF; DNA: TGTGCCAGCAGTAACCTCAAGGGCTCCTACAATGAGCAGTTCTTC
V: TRBV4-2; size: few; D: -; J: TRBJ2-5; CDR3: CASSQGSGVGEETQYF; DNA: TGTGCCAGCAGCCAAGGGAGCGGCGTCGGGGAAGAGACCCAGTACTTC
V: TRBV20-1; size: -; D: -; J: TRBJ2-7; CDR3: CSAGRDEQYF; DNA: TGCAGTGCTGGAAGGGACGAGCAGTACTTC
V: TRBV12-3/TRBV12-4; size: few; D: -; J: TRBJ2-2; CDR3: CASSWDSHTGELFF; DNA: TGTGCCAGCAGCTGGGACTCCCACACCGGGGAGCTGTTTTTT